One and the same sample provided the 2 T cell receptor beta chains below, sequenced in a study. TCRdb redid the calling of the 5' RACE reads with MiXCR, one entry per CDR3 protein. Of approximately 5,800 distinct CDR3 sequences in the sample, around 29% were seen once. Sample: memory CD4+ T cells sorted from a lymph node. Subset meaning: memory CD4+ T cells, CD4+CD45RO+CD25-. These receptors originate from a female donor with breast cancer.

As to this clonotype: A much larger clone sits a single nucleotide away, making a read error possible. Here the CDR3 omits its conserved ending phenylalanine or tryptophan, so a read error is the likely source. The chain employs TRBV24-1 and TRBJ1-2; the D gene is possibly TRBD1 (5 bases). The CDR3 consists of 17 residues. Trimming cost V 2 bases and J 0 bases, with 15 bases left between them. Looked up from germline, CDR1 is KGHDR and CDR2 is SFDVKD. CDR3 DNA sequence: TGTGCCACCAGTGATTCCGACAGAAAAGGGACTAACTATGGCTACACCCTC. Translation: CATSDSDRKGTNYGYTL.

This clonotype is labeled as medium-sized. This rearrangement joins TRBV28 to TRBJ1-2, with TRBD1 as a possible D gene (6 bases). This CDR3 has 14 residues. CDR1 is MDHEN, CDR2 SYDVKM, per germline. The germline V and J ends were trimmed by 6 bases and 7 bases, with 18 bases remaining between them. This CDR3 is CASRVQGSSSGYTF. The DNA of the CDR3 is TGTGCCAGCAGGGTACAGGGATCTTCGAGTGGCTACACCTTC.